Presented here are 2 T cell receptor beta chains from one specimen sequenced in a study of blood T cell repertoires in COVID-19. Assay: immunoSEQ multiplex PCR; the TCRdb copy retains only in-frame clones and omits some. The sample records about 35,000 clones, around 87% being singletons. The source material was peripheral blood. These receptor sequences come from a human donor in a cohort sampled during active COVID-19.

This clone has a single count. The chain has TRBV19 and TRBJ2-7; 10 nucleotides align to TRBD1. The CDR3 is made up of 16 amino acids. Per the germline V gene, CDR1 is LNHDA and CDR2 is SQIVND (reference sequence). The junction had 8 bases not matched to a gene; V was cut back by 5 bases and J by 1 base. Written as DNA, the CDR3 is TGTGCCAGTAGTGGGAGGACAGGGGGGATATCCTACGAGCAGTACTTC. It encodes CASSGRTGGISYEQYF.

This clone was counted a single time. The chain recombines TRBV24-1 with TRBJ2-7; maybe TRBD1 (5 bases). V was pared by 3 bases and J by 3 bases, with 11 bases between. The CDR3 is made up of 14 amino acids. The V gene's germline CDR1 is KGHDR and CDR2 SFDVKD. The CDR3 protein is CATSDPDRYYEQYF. As DNA, the CDR3 is TGTGCCACCAGTGATCCTGACAGATACTACGAGCAGTACTTC.